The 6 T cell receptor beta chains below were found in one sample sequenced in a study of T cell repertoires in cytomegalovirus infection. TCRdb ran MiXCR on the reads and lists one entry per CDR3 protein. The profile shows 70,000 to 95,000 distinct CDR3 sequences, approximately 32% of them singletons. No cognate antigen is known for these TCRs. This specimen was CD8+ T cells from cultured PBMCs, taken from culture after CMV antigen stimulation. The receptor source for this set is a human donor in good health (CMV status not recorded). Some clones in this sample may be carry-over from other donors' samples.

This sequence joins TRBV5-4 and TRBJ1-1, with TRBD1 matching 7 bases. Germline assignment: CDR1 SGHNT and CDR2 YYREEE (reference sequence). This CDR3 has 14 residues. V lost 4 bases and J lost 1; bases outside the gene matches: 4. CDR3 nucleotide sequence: TGTGCCAGCAGCACCAGGGGGGGGAACACTGAAGCTTTCTTT. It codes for CASSTRGGNTEAFF.

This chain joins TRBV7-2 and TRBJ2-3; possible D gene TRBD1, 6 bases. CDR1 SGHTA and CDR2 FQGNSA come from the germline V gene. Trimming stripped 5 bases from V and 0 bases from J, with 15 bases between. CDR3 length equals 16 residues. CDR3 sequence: CASSPTDRMSTDTQYF. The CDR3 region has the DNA TGTGCCAGCAGCCCGACCGACAGGATGAGCACAGATACGCAGTATTTT.

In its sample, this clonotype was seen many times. Here the CDR3 DNA reads TGTGCCAGCAGTTACTCTACGAACACTGAAGCTTTCTTT. Its translation is CASSYSTNTEAFF. V usage is TRBV6-5 and J usage is TRBJ1-1, with D hard to call. The CDR3 runs 13 residues. Trimming shortened V by 0 bases and J by 1 base, and 3 bases separated the two germline ends. In germline, CDR1 is MNHEY, CDR2 SVGAGI.

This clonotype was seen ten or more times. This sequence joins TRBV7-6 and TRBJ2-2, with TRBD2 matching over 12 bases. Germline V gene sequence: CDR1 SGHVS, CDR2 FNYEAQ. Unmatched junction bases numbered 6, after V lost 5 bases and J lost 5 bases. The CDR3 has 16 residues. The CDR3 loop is CASSAGTSGLTGELFF. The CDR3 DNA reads TGTGCCAGCAGCGCAGGGACTAGCGGGTTGACCGGGGAGCTGTTTTTT.

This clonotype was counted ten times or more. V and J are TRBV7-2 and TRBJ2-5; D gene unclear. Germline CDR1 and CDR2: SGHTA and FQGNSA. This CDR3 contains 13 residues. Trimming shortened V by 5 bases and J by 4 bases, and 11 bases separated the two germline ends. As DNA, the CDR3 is TGTGCCAGCAGCCTATGGTCCGGAGAGACCCAGTACTTC. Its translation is CASSLWSGETQYF.

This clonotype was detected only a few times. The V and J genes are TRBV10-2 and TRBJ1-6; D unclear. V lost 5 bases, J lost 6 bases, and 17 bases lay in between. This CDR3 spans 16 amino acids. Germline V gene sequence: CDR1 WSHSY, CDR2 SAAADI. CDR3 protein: CASSQYSGNSNSPLHF. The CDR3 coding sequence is TGCGCCAGCAGTCAATACAGTGGAAACAGTAATTCACCCCTCCACTTT.